A selection of T cell receptor beta chains follows, all from one sample in a study of blood T cell repertoires in COVID-19. Profiling relied on immunoSEQ multiplex PCR, and the TCRdb table lists in-frame clones only, not all of them. The sample has hundreds of thousands of clones; about 91% are singletons. The sample was peripheral blood. The source is a woman aged 45-60 years with COVID-19, enrolled during active disease. Each CDR3 is given with its conserved first and last residue. The D gene is left open where the match is weak. Some rows mark clone size as missing; the rest say once, few, many or name a class of expanded clone.

J gene,clone size,V gene,D gene,CDR3 DNA,CDR3 protein
TRBJ1-1,NA,TRBV7-8,NA,TGTGCCAGCAGCTTAGTTGTCGGCCAGGCGGCTTTCTTT,CASSLVVGQAAFF
TRBJ1-3,NA,TRBV9,TRBD1,TGTGCCAGCAGCCGGGGACAGGTCGCCGGAAACACCATATATTTT,CASSRGQVAGNTIYF
TRBJ1-2,once,TRBV15,NA,TGTGCCACCAGCAGAGGTGCCAGGGATTCTAACTATGGCTACACCTTC,CATSRGARDSNYGYTF
TRBJ2-7,NA,TRBV11-2,NA,TGTGCCAGCAGCTTAACAGGGTACTCCTACGAGCAGTACTTC,CASSLTGYSYEQYF
TRBJ1-5,once,TRBV27,NA,TGTGCCAGCAGTTCCCTTTGGAGTGGCAATCAGCCCCAGCATTTT,CASSSLWSGNQPQHF
TRBJ2-7,NA,TRBV7-2,TRBD1,TGTGCCAGCAGCCCCTGGACAGGGCTTAGCGAGCAGTACTTC,CASSPWTGLSEQYF
TRBJ2-1,NA,TRBV3-1/TRBV3-2,NA,TGTGCCAGCAGTCGACTAAAAGATGAGCAGTTCTTC,CASSRLKDEQFF
TRBJ2-1,NA,TRBV7-3,TRBD2,TGTGCCAGCAGCGCAGGACTAGCGGGGGCCGGGAATGAGCAGTTCTTC,CASSAGLAGAGNEQFF
TRBJ1-1,once,TRBV11-1,NA,TGTGCCAGCAGCTTTGGGGGGAATGAAGCTTTCTTT,CASSFGGNEAFF
TRBJ2-1,NA,TRBV13,NA,TGTGCCAGCAGCTCTGAGGGGGTCACCTACAATGAGCAGTTCTTC,CASSSEGVTYNEQFF
TRBJ2-2,NA,TRBV5-4,NA,TGTGCCAGCAGCTTGGCGGGGGGCGGAACCGGGGAGCTGTTTTTT,CASSLAGGGTGELFF
TRBJ2-3,NA,TRBV24-1,TRBD2,TGTGCCACCAGTGACCGGACTAGCGGGGGGGCCAGAGATACGCAGTATTTT,CATSDRTSGGARDTQYF
TRBJ2-4,NA,TRBV5-4,NA,TGTGCCAGCAGCTTGCAGGGGCTTAACATTCAGTACTTC,CASSLQGLNIQYF
TRBJ2-1,NA,TRBV5-1,TRBD2,TGCGCCAGCAGCCGTTCGACTAGCGGGGTTTACAATGAGCAGTTCTTC,CASSRSTSGVYNEQFF
TRBJ2-7,NA,TRBV29-1,TRBD2,TGCAGCATCACTAGCGGGGGGGCCCACGAGCAGTACTTC,CSITSGGAHEQYF
TRBJ1-2,NA,TRBV6-1,TRBD1,TGTGCCAGCACTGATCCCAGGTCCGGGACAGGCTATGGCTACACCTTC,CASTDPRSGTGYGYTF
TRBJ2-7,NA,TRBV9,NA,TGTGCCAGCAGCGGTGACAACTACGAGCAGTACTTC,CASSGDNYEQYF
TRBJ2-1,NA,TRBV5-4,NA,TGTGCCAGCAGCTTGTCTCCCGGGACCTACAATGAGCAGTTCTTC,CASSLSPGTYNEQFF
TRBJ2-3,NA,TRBV5-1,TRBD2,TGCGCCAGCAGCTTGCGTGCGAGGGGAGGGTATACAGATACGCAGTATTTT,CASSLRARGGYTDTQYF
TRBJ2-3,NA,TRBV19,TRBD1,TGTGCCAGTACCCCGGGACAGGCCCGCACAGATACGCAGTATTTT,CASTPGQARTDTQYF
TRBJ2-2,NA,TRBV5-4,NA,TGTGCCAGCAGCCCGGGAGTGACCGGGGAGCTGTTTTTT,CASSPGVTGELFF
TRBJ2-5,NA,TRBV24-1,TRBD1,TGTGCCACCAGTGATTTGACTGGGGGAACAGGGGGTTGGATTGAAACCCAGTACTTC,CATSDLTGGTGGWIETQYF
TRBJ1-3,NA,TRBV6-5,NA,TGTGCCAGCGGACAATTTGGAAACACCATATATTTT,CASGQFGNTIYF
TRBJ1-1,NA,TRBV9,NA,TGTGCCAGCAGCGGCCCCAGGGGGAACACTGAAGCTTTCTTT,CASSGPRGNTEAFF
TRBJ2-3,NA,TRBV5-1,NA,TGCGCCAGCAGCTTAGGGACTTCCCGGACCACAGATACGCAGTATTTT,CASSLGTSRTTDTQYF
TRBJ1-1,NA,TRBV6-5,TRBD1,TGTGCCAGCAGTTTTGAAACAGGGGGCTACACTGAAGCTTTCTTT,CASSFETGGYTEAFF
TRBJ2-2,NA,TRBV7-3,NA,TGTGCCAGCAGCTTAGAGGGGGATGGATCCAACACCGGGGAGCTGTTTTTT,CASSLEGDGSNTGELFF
TRBJ2-5,NA,TRBV11-2,NA,TGTGCCAGCAGCTTCGGAGAGACCCAGTACTTC,CASSFGETQYF
TRBJ1-2,NA,TRBV3-1/TRBV3-2,TRBD1,TGTGCCAGCAGCCTCGGGACAGGCTATGGCTACACCTTC,CASSLGTGYGYTF
TRBJ2-3,NA,TRBV27,NA,TGTGCCAGCAGTTCCCTGGGCAGGGGGGAGGATACGCAGTATTTT,CASSSLGRGEDTQYF
TRBJ1-2,NA,TRBV7-9,TRBD1,TGTGCCAGCAGCTTGACAGGGGACTATGGCTACACCTTC,CASSLTGDYGYTF
TRBJ2-1,NA,TRBV6-5,TRBD1,TGTGCCAGCAGTTTGGGCAGCGGACAGGGGAAAAATGAGCAGTTCTTC,CASSLGSGQGKNEQFF
TRBJ1-2,NA,TRBV4-1,TRBD1,TGCGCCAGCAGCCCTACGACAGGGGTCTATGGCTACACCTTC,CASSPTTGVYGYTF
TRBJ2-4,NA,TRBV5-6,NA,TGTGCCAGCAGCGACGGTGAGGACATTCAGTACTTC,CASSDGEDIQYF
TRBJ2-1,NA,TRBV7-3,NA,TGTGCCAGCAGCTTTGTCGGGGGTGAGCAGTTCTTC,CASSFVGGEQFF
TRBJ1-6,NA,TRBV6-5,NA,TGTGCCAGCAGCGACCCGGGGTCACCCCTCCACTTT,CASSDPGSPLHF
TRBJ1-2,NA,TRBV6-1,NA,TGTGCCAGCAGTGAAGCGCTTCTTGGTCGGGACAATGGCTACACCTTC,CASSEALLGRDNGYTF
TRBJ1-2,NA,TRBV2,NA,TGTGCCAGCAGGCAGGGATACGAATATGGCTACACCTTC,CASRQGYEYGYTF
TRBJ2-2,once,TRBV9,NA,TGTGCCAGCAGCGTACAGGGATCGAACACCGGGGAGCTGTTTTTT,CASSVQGSNTGELFF
TRBJ2-5,NA,TRBV5-1,TRBD2,TGCGCCAGCAGGGCTACTAGCGGGGGGGCCATGGAGACCCAGTACTTC,CASRATSGGAMETQYF
TRBJ2-1,NA,TRBV6-4,TRBD2,TGTGCCAGCTGTGACTGGAGCGGGGGGGCAGTAAATGAGCAGTTCTTC,CASCDWSGGAVNEQFF
TRBJ1-5,NA,TRBV10-3,NA,TGTGCCATCAGTGTTAGTAGCAATCAGCCCCAGCATTTT,CAISVSSNQPQHF
TRBJ1-1,NA,TRBV5-1,NA,TGCGCCAGCAGCCAACTCTATCTCATGAACACTGAAGCTTTCTTT,CASSQLYLMNTEAFF
TRBJ2-3,NA,TRBV2,NA,TGTGCCAGCAGCGTGACAGATACGCAGTATTTT,CASSVTDTQYF
TRBJ2-1,NA,TRBV5-1,TRBD2,TGCGCCAGCAGCTTGGGCTGGGGCGCGGGGGGGAGCAATGAGCAGTTCTTC,CASSLGWGAGGSNEQFF
TRBJ1-1,NA,TRBV6-1,NA,TGTGCCAGCAGTGAAGACAGGGAGTTGGGGCGGGTGAACACTGAAGCTTTCTTT,CASSEDRELGRVNTEAFF
TRBJ2-2,NA,TRBV2,TRBD2,TGTGCCAGCAGTGAGGCTAGCGGGGGGGCCGGGGAGCTGTTTTTT,CASSEASGGAGELFF
TRBJ2-7,few,TRBV3-1/TRBV3-2,TRBD1,TGTGCCAGCAGCGATACCGGGACAGACTACGAGCAGTACTTC,CASSDTGTDYEQYF
TRBJ2-1,NA,TRBV6-5,TRBD1,TGTGCCAGCAGCTGGGACAGCAATGAGCAGTTCTTC,CASSWDSNEQFF